The rows below give T cell receptor beta chains drawn from one sample of a study of T-cell memory formation after mild COVID-19. TCRdb fed the 5' RACE reads into MiXCR, producing one record per CDR3 protein. The top ten clones hold about 2.1% of a sample with approximately 180,000 distinct CDR3 sequences, roughly 17% of them seen once. The sequenced sample consisted of PBMCs or a T cell subset sorted from them (not recorded which). The origin of the receptors is an adult woman who had mild COVID-19 (a few samples of this study predate the infection). Cell type and time point are not known. The conserved cysteine and the conserved F or W are not part of the CDR3 here. Fields, in order: J gene, V gene, CDR3 protein.

TRBJ2-1,TRBV29-1,SVEDVRTSGGDNEQF
TRBJ1-6,TRBV12-3/TRBV12-4,ASSANSPLH
TRBJ2-5,TRBV9,ASKGTSGGSETQY
TRBJ2-3,TRBV7-2,ASSLAGTSGRTDTQY
TRBJ2-2,TRBV7-2,ASSLFARGAGTGELF
TRBJ2-1,TRBV5-1,ASSRRQGNDEQF
TRBJ2-7,TRBV12-3/TRBV12-4,ASSLKRPKDPYEQY
TRBJ2-3,TRBV12-3/TRBV12-4,ASSSGPTSTDTQY
TRBJ2-7,TRBV12-3/TRBV12-4,ASRGGANEQY
TRBJ2-7,TRBV12-3/TRBV12-4,ASSLLAGRYEQY
TRBJ2-5,TRBV9,ASSKEQGFGETQY
TRBJ2-7,TRBV6-6,ASMGTGIPSYEQY
TRBJ2-1,TRBV5-1,ASRFTGGTYNEQF
TRBJ2-7,TRBV11-2,ASSLTWTSGLNYEQY
TRBJ2-7,TRBV13,ASSLSRDEQY
TRBJ2-5,TRBV20-1,SAKWRATQY
TRBJ2-2,TRBV30,AWSVGEGLNTGELF
TRBJ1-2,TRBV6-2/TRBV6-3,ASSPTGGYGYT
TRBJ2-7,TRBV20-1,SALSSYEQY
TRBJ2-7,TRBV15,ATSSQTGQVALY
TRBJ1-1,TRBV4-2,ASSQDPQGATEAF
TRBJ2-7,TRBV4-1,ASSQGGLGYEQY
TRBJ1-1,TRBV7-2,ASSLLPKGSEAF
TRBJ1-1,TRBV9,ASSVGAGKNTEAF